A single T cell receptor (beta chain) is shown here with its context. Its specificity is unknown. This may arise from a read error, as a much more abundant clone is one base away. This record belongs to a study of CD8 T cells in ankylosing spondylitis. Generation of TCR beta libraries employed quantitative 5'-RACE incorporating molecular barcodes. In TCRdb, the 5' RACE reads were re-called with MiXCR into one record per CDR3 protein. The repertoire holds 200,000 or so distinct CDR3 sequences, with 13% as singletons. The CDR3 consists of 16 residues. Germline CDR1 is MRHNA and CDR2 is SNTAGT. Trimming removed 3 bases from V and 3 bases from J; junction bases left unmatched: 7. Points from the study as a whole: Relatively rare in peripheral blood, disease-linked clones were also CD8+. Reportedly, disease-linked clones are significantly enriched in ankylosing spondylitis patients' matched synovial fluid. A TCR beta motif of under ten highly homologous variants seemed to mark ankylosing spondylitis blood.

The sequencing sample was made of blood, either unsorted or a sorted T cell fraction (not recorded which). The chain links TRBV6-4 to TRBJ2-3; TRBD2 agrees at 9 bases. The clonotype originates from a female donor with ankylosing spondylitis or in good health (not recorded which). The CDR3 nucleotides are TGTGCCAGCAGTGAAGGTAGCGGGAGAGGTACAGATACGCAGTATTTT. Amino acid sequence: CASSEGSGRGTDTQYF.